Listed below are T cell receptor beta chains from one sample, sequenced in a study of blood T cells in healthy people across ages. TCRdb re-analysed the 5' RACE reads in MiXCR, keeping a single row per CDR3 protein. The profile shows around 1.7 million distinct CDR3 sequences, approximately 28% of them singletons. Sample: blood. The receptors were sampled from a woman aged 25 to 45 in good health. Each CDR3 is given with its conserved first and last residue.

J gene | CDR3 length | V gene | CDR3 protein
TRBJ1-2 | 15 | TRBV29-1 | CSVGGRQGILYSYTF
NA | 14 | TRBV2 | CASSGWPGRETQYF
TRBJ2-4 | 15 | TRBV7-2 | CASSSSASSYNEQYF
TRBJ1-1 | 12 | TRBV7-2 | CASSFPGPEAFF
TRBJ2-6 | 19 | TRBV5-5 | CASSFQTGTTASGANVLTF
TRBJ2-2 | 16 | TRBV4-3 | CASSQHEAVDTGELFF
TRBJ2-2 | 14 | TRBV5-6 | CASSLMWNTGELFF
TRBJ1-5 | 16 | TRBV4-1 | CASSQGGWTGDQPQHF
TRBJ2-1 | 14 | TRBV12-3/TRBV12-4 | CASNPSGTYNEQFF
NA | 14 | TRBV11-2 | CASRPGTDHYEQYF
TRBJ2-7 | 15 | TRBV20-1 | CSARVTGQGNYEQYF
TRBJ2-7 | 14 | TRBV20-1 | CSASRGLIRDEQYF
TRBJ2-7 | 15 | TRBV5-1 | CASSLAPQGAAEQYF
TRBJ2-7 | 16 | TRBV15 | CATSSNAGPTSYEQYF
TRBJ1-6 | 14 | TRBV12-3/TRBV12-4 | CASSPRGMNSPLHF
TRBJ1-2 | 15 | TRBV6-1 | CASSANYDRTYGYTF
TRBJ2-1 | 16 | TRBV5-1 | CASSEDPGQVFDEQFF
TRBJ2-1 | 15 | TRBV20-1 | CSANRRRVGGNEQFF
TRBJ2-2 | 14 | TRBV7-2 | CASSSPRVAGELFF
TRBJ2-1 | 11 | TRBV6-5 | CASRRQNEQFF
TRBJ2-1 | 12 | TRBV4-1 | CASSQRGPEQFF
TRBJ1-2 | 12 | TRBV20-1 | CSATRDIYGYTF
TRBJ2-7 | 16 | TRBV20-1 | CSAKGLAGVITNEQYF
TRBJ2-7 | 14 | TRBV9 | CASSVAGGVYEQYF
TRBJ1-2 | 15 | TRBV12-3/TRBV12-4 | CASTQGPGRTGGYTF
TRBJ2-1 | 14 | TRBV12-3/TRBV12-4 | CASSLETDYNEQFF
TRBJ2-7 | 14 | TRBV20-1 | CSASRDGHPGEQYF
TRBJ2-3 | 13 | TRBV20-1 | CSARIPGVDTQYF
TRBJ2-2 | 14 | TRBV10-2 | CSSSGYSATGELFF
TRBJ2-3 | 12 | TRBV7-9 | CASSGPGDTQYF
TRBJ2-7 | 15 | TRBV25-1 | CASSDLQGGFHEQYF
TRBJ2-7 | 16 | TRBV5-1 | CASSLGLTQKSYEQYF
TRBJ1-5 | 15 | TRBV19 | CASSSSGGRNQPQHF
TRBJ1-2 | 18 | TRBV7-3 | CASSLSPGTASAIGGYTF
TRBJ2-1 | 16 | TRBV15 | CATSRRVSSGSNEQFF
TRBJ1-1 | 14 | TRBV5-1 | CASSLEGGGAEAFF
TRBJ2-1 | 13 | TRBV3-1 | CASGQDIDNEQFF
TRBJ1-6 | 17 | TRBV6-6 | CASSYYSDRGRVLALHF
TRBJ2-1 | 15 | TRBV12-3/TRBV12-4 | CASSLVPSGEDEQFF
TRBJ1-1 | 14 | TRBV5-6 | CASSTTGKNTEAFF
TRBJ1-1 | 14 | TRBV12-3/TRBV12-4 | CASSLAPPYTEAFF
TRBJ2-5 | 19 | TRBV4-1 | CASSQVYLAGANSQETQYF
TRBJ2-3 | 14 | TRBV7-9 | CASSDSGPTDTQYF
TRBJ1-1 | 14 | TRBV4-1 | CASSQGLPNTEAFF
TRBJ2-7 | 16 | TRBV28 | CASSLIKAGAFVEQYF
TRBJ1-4 | 16 | TRBV5-1 | CASSPGAQATNEKLFF
TRBJ2-7 | 14 | TRBV5-1 | CASSSDNNRYEQYF
TRBJ2-3 | 13 | TRBV6-1 | CASSELTSDTQYF
TRBJ1-2 | 14 | TRBV10-2 | CASSDRASSYGYTF
TRBJ2-3 | 14 | TRBV7-6 | CASSAGLVADTQYF